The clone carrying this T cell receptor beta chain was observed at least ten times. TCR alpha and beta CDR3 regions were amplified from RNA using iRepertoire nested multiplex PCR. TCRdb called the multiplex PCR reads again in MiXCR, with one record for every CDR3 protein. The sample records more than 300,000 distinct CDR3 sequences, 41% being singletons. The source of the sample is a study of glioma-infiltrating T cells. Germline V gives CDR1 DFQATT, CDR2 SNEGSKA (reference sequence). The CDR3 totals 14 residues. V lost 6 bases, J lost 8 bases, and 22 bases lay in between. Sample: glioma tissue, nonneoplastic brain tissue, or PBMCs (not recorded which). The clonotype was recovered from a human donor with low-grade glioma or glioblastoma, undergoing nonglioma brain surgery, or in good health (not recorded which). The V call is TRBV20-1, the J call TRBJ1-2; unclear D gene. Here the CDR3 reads CSATDRQRGRGYTF. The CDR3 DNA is TGCAGTGCAACGGACCGTCAAAGAGGACGGGGCTACACCTTC.